Listed here are 30 T cell receptor beta chains from one sample, sequenced in a study of shared clonotypes between healthy human individuals. The assay was immunoSEQ multiplex PCR, and TCRdb's table has in-frame clones only and misses some. The sample contains approximately 530,000 clones, around 96% of which appear only once. The specimen was naive CD4+ T cells sorted from blood. As to subset: CD45RA+ positively selected. The source of these receptors is a woman in her 30s in good health.

The J gene is TRBJ2-3, the V gene TRBV28, with unresolved D. The CDR3 totals 15 residues. The germline CDR1 and CDR2 sequences are MDHEN and SYDVKM. V gave up 1 base and J gave up 7 bases, with 15 bases separating them. The CDR3 loop reads CASSLFTPFKNTQYF. DNA of the CDR3: TGTGCCAGCAGTTTATTCACCCCGTTTAAGAATACGCAGTATTTT.

The gene calls are TRBV11-3 and TRBJ2-2; 12 bases are shared with TRBD2. This CDR3 is built from 19 residues. The J segment lost 4 bases and the V segment lost 5 bases, leaving 14 bases of the junction unmatched. CDR1 is SGHNT, CDR2 YENEEA, per germline. In DNA, the CDR3 is TGTGCCAGCAGCACGACTAGCGGGAGTAGTCTAATGGGCACCGGGGAGCTGTTTTTT. It yields the protein CASSTTSGSSLMGTGELFF.

This chain links TRBV29-1 with TRBJ1-1; TRBD1 agrees at 7 bases. The CDR3 has 16 residues. V lost 4 bases, J lost 5 bases, and 16 bases stayed unmatched. Looked up from germline, CDR1 is SQVTM and CDR2 is ANQGSEA. The CDR3 DNA follows: TGCAGCGTTGTCCAAGGTTTAGGGGGCCTGGGGACTGAAGCTTTCTTT. It specifies CSVVQGLGGLGTEAFF. Looking up the rest from reference TRBV29-1 and TRBJ1-1 gives the full variable domain: SAVISQKPSRDICQRGTSLTIQCQVDSQVTMMFWYRQQPGQSLTLIATANQGSEATYESGFVIDKFPISRPNLTFSTLTVSNMSPEDSSIYLCSVVQGLGGLGTEAFFGQGTRLTVV.

V gene TRBV18 combines with J gene TRBJ1-5; D may be TRBD1 (5 bases). In germline, CDR1 is KGHSH, CDR2 LQKENI. This CDR3 region has 16 residues. V shed 6 bases and J shed 6 bases, with 21 bases lying between them. The DNA of the CDR3 is TGTGCCAGCTCCCGCGGCGAGTTGTCCACAGGTCAGCCCCAGCATTTT. Its protein product is CASSRGELSTGQPQHF.

The V and J genes are TRBV2 and TRBJ2-7; D is possibly TRBD2 (6 bases). With 6 bases removed from V and 2 bases from J, the gap between germline ends came to 17 bases. Germline V lookup: CDR1 SNHLY, CDR2 FYNNEI. The CDR3 is 15 residues long. In DNA form, the CDR3 reads TGTGCCAGCAGCGCCTTAGGGGACTCCGCCTACGAGCAGTACTTC. Amino acids: CASSALGDSAYEQYF.

This chain uses TRBV5-1 with TRBJ2-6; perhaps D is TRBD1 or TRBD2 (5 bases each). Germline CDR1 is SGHRS and CDR2 is YFSETQ. Trimming took off 4 bases at V and 4 bases at J, with 15 bases between the two ends. The CDR3 totals 16 residues. The CDR3: CASSQQEAHGANVLTF. CDR3 nucleotides: TGCGCCAGCAGCCAACAGGAGGCCCACGGGGCCAACGTCCTGACTTTC.

The chain employs TRBV27 and TRBJ2-5, with D hard to call. Per germline, CDR1 MNHEY and CDR2 SMNVEV (reference sequence). This CDR3 is built from 14 residues. V lost 5 bases and J lost 0, with 10 bases in between. CDR3 region: CASSPRRYQETQYF. The CDR3 region has the DNA TGTGCCAGCAGTCCCAGGAGATACCAAGAGACCCAGTACTTC.

The J gene is TRBJ2-3, the V gene TRBV28; 10 bases fit TRBD2. The trim removed 4 bases at V and 2 bases at J, leaving 9 bases unmatched. This CDR3 region has 17 residues. Germline V gene data show CDR1 as MDHEN and CDR2 as SYDVKM. The CDR3 sequence is CASSSPFGLADTDTQYF. The CDR3 DNA sequence: TGTGCCAGCAGTTCGCCATTTGGACTAGCGGACACAGATACGCAGTATTTT.

The V and J genes are TRBV19 and TRBJ2-2; TRBD1 aligns across 9 bases. The V gene's germline CDR1 is LNHDA and CDR2 SQIVND (reference sequence). This CDR3 is 15 amino acids long. V shed 11 bases and J 3 bases; nucleotides not matched to a gene: 10. CDR3 sequence (DNA): TGTGCCGTGGGTCCCGGGACAGGGTACACCGGGGAGCTGTTTTTT. This translates into CAVGPGTGYTGELFF.

This chain connects TRBV9 to TRBJ2-2; TRBD2 might be the D (5 bases). Germline V gene lookup returns CDR1 SGDLS and CDR2 YYNGEE. V lost 0 bases to trimming and J lost 0 bases, with 12 bases between them. This CDR3 has 17 amino acids. CDR3 residues: CASSVVSRVTNTGELFF. CDR3 in DNA: TGTGCCAGCAGCGTAGTCTCGCGGGTGACGAACACCGGGGAGCTGTTTTTT. Drawing the rest from reference TRBV9 and TRBJ2-2, the complete variable domain is DSGVTQTPKHLITATGQRVTLRCSPRSGDLSVYWYQQSLDQGLQFLIQYYNGEERAKGNILERFSAQQFPDLHSELNLSSLELGDSALYFCASSVVSRVTNTGELFFGEGSRLTVL.

The chain links TRBV19 to TRBJ2-6; tentative D call: TRBD2 (5 bases). Germline V gene data show CDR1 as LNHDA and CDR2 as SQIVND (reference sequence). The V gene lost 5 bases and the J gene lost 3 bases, with 14 bases spanning the gap. The CDR3 loop spans 16 amino acids. The CDR3 DNA reads TGTGCCAGTAGTTCCCCGGGGTCGGGTGGGGCCAACGTCCTGACTTTC. Amino acids: CASSSPGSGGANVLTF.

The CDR3 DNA follows: TGTGCCAGCAAAGGACACATAAACACCGGGGAGCTGTTTTTT. This sequence encodes CASKGHINTGELFF. The chain is built from TRBV28 and TRBJ2-2, with D possibly matching TRBD1 (5 bases). V was clipped by 7 bases and J by 2 bases, with 11 bases between them. This CDR3 is built from 14 residues. CDR1 and CDR2 (germline): MDHEN, SYDVKM.

This chain links TRBV21-1 with TRBJ2-7; the listed D gene, TRBD2, was not tested against the DNA. TRBV21-1 is a known pseudogene. CDR3 size: 19 residues. In nucleotides, the CDR3 is TGTGCCAGCAGCAAAGCGGGAGGGCTTGTAGGCCACCCCGGTTGGGAGCAGTACTTC. Protein product: CASSKAGGLVGHPGWEQYF.

This chain connects TRBV28 to TRBJ2-2, with a possible D match to TRBD1 (6 bases). Germline-derived CDR1 and CDR2 are MDHEN and SYDVKM. The CDR3 has 17 residues. V was clipped by 2 bases and J by 4 bases, with 17 bases between them. Written as DNA, the CDR3 is TGTGCCAGCAGTTTACTCTTCTCCGGGACAATCACCGGGGAGCTGTTTTTT. Protein: CASSLLFSGTITGELFF.

This chain uses TRBV7-7 with TRBJ2-7, with D uncertain. The V end lost 3 bases, the J end lost 6 bases, and 12 bases lay between the germline ends. This CDR3 has 13 residues. From germline, CDR1 is SSHAT and CDR2 FNYEAQ (reference sequence). The CDR3, as DNA: TGTGCCAGCAGCTTCGATTCGCGGAGCGAGCAGTACTTC. It is translated as CASSFDSRSEQYF.

CDR3 protein: CASSYGRGSYEQYF. The DNA of the CDR3 is TGTGCCAGCAGCTATGGACGAGGATCCTACGAGCAGTACTTC. The chain employs TRBV27 and TRBJ2-5; D remains ambiguous. The better agreement between TRBJ2-7 and the DNA end casts doubt on the J call. This CDR3 has 14 residues. Looked up from germline, CDR1 is MNHEY and CDR2 is SMNVEV (reference sequence).

This rearrangement joins TRBV5-6 to TRBJ2-2; 8 positions match TRBD2. The CDR3 contains 15 residues. CDR1 and CDR2 (germline): SGHDT, YYEEEE. V trimming: 4 bases; J trimming: 4 bases; junction bases outside the gene matches: 6. CDR3 bases: TGTGCCAGCAGCGTAGCGGGACGAACCACCGGGGAGCTGTTTTTT. Amino acid sequence: CASSVAGRTTGELFF. The full variable domain, in which reference TRBV5-6 and TRBJ2-2 provide the parts outside the CDR3, is DAGVTQSPTHLIKTRGQQVTLRCSPKSGHDTVSWYQQALGQGPQFIFQYYEEEERQRGNFPDRFSGHQFPNYSSELNVNALLLGDSALYLCASSVAGRTTGELFFGEGSRLTVL.

The rearrangement links TRBV28 to TRBJ2-1; D call uncertain. Germline-derived CDR1 and CDR2 are MDHEN and SYDVKM. This CDR3 comprises 12 residues. Trimming removed 5 bases at V and 9 bases at J, with 11 bases between. CDR3 protein: CASSERSGEQFF. The CDR3 nucleotides are TGTGCCAGCAGTGAACGTTCGGGTGAGCAGTTCTTC.

The J gene is TRBJ1-4, the V gene TRBV25-1, with 7 bases fitting TRBD1. CDR3 length: 18 residues. Germline assignment: CDR1 MGHDK and CDR2 SYGVNS. Trimming took 7 bases from V and 0 from J; bases not matched to a gene: 14. The CDR3: CASKPGQSSFSTNEKLFF. CDR3 DNA: TGTGCCAGCAAACCGGGACAGAGTTCTTTTTCAACTAATGAAAAACTGTTTTTT.

V is TRBV19 and J is TRBJ2-5, with 8 bases fitting TRBD2. The CDR3 covers 16 residues. Trimming cost V 5 bases and J 6 bases; bases outside gene matches: 14. Germline V gene lookup returns CDR1 LNHDA and CDR2 SQIVND (reference sequence). The CDR3 region is CASSPTRTSLVKTQYF. The CDR3 DNA reads TGTGCCAGTAGTCCGACCCGGACTAGCCTCGTAAAGACCCAGTACTTC.

Only one count was recorded for this clone. The chain carries TRBV30 and TRBJ1-1; 8 nucleotides line up with TRBD1. CDR1 is GTSNPN, CDR2 SVGIG, per germline (reference sequence). This CDR3 has 14 amino acids. V gave up 3 bases and J gave up 7 bases; unmatched junction bases: 10. Here the CDR3 DNA reads TGTGCCTGGAGCGCAGGGACAGGCCGCTTTGAAGCTTTCTTT. It specifies CAWSAGTGRFEAFF.

V and J are TRBV28 and TRBJ1-5; TRBD1 aligns across 9 bases. With V trimmed by 7 bases and J by 6 bases, 4 bases remained unmatched. Germline loops: CDR1 MDHEN, CDR2 SYDVKM. This CDR3 has 13 amino acids. The CDR3 protein is CASTRQGGQPQHF. CDR3 coding DNA: TGTGCCAGCACTCGACAGGGGGGTCAGCCCCAGCATTTT.

The chain employs TRBV27 and TRBJ2-7, with D uncertain. Germline CDR1 is MNHEY and CDR2 is SMNVEV (reference sequence). Trimming removed 2 bases from V and 2 bases from J, with 7 bases in between. This CDR3 is built from 13 residues. CDR3 coding DNA: TGTGCCAGCAGTTTAAAACAGACCTACGAGCAGTACTTC. This translates into CASSLKQTYEQYF.

The V gene is TRBV6-5, the J gene TRBJ2-1; 9 bases agree with TRBD2. Germline trimming cut 2 bases from V and 4 bases from J; bases unmatched to any gene: 6. Germline values: CDR1 MNHEY, CDR2 SVGAGI. This CDR3 has 16 amino acids. The CDR3 DNA sequence: TGTGCCAGCAGTTACATGGTAGCGGGAGCTTACAATGAGCAGTTCTTC. Residues: CASSYMVAGAYNEQFF.

This CDR3 reads CATSRDRVVGNQPQHF. As DNA, the CDR3 is TGTGCCACCAGCAGAGATCGGGTGGTGGGGAATCAGCCCCAGCATTTT. The chain carries TRBV15 and TRBJ1-5; D call uncertain. The CDR3 loop spans 16 amino acids. The V gene's germline CDR1 is LNHNV and CDR2 YYDKDF (reference sequence). V dropped 0 bases and J dropped 4 bases, with 13 bases sitting between them.

The V and J genes are TRBV27 and TRBJ2-7, with D possibly matching TRBD2 (6 bases). The CDR3 totals 15 residues. Deletions cut 5 bases from V and 3 bases from J, with 17 bases between. In germline, CDR1 is MNHEY, CDR2 SMNVEV (reference sequence). Here the CDR3 reads CASSHFRRGFYEQYF. The CDR3 DNA follows: TGTGCCAGCAGTCACTTTCGGAGGGGTTTCTACGAGCAGTACTTC.

The chain employs TRBV28 and TRBJ2-7, with 7 bases fitting TRBD1. The CDR3 is made up of 14 amino acids. Trimming removed 9 bases from V and 4 bases from J; junction bases left unmatched: 12. The germline V gene encodes CDR1 MDHEN and CDR2 SYDVKM. CDR3 protein: CASRVEGASYEQYF. In DNA form, the CDR3 reads TGTGCCAGTCGAGTCGAGGGGGCATCGTACGAGCAGTACTTC.

This chain uses TRBV28 with TRBJ1-4; 7 positions agree with TRBD1. CDR3 length equals 15 residues. V gave up 4 bases and J gave up 4 bases; unmatched junction bases: 6. Germline CDR1 and CDR2: MDHEN and SYDVKM. In DNA, the CDR3 is TGTGCCAGCAGTTCGCCCCAGGGGGTTAATGAAAAACTGTTTTTT. Encoded protein: CASSSPQGVNEKLFF.

CDR3 region: CASSQIPSAYYNEQFF. The CDR3 DNA follows: TGTGCCAGCAGCCAGATCCCTAGCGCCTATTACAATGAGCAGTTCTTC. The chain couples TRBV14 to TRBJ2-1; D is perhaps TRBD2 (6 bases). Per germline, CDR1 SGHDN and CDR2 FVKESK. V was shortened by 3 bases and J by 4 bases, with 16 bases between the two germline ends. The CDR3 loop spans 16 amino acids.

The chain recombines TRBV29-1 with TRBJ2-2; TRBD1 agrees at 7 bases. V shed 1 base, J shed 6 bases, and the junction held 14 bases outside the gene matches. Germline loops: CDR1 SQVTM, CDR2 ANQGSEA. This CDR3 contains 17 residues. CDR3 nucleotide sequence: TGCAGCGTTGAAGGGGGTTCAGGACAGGTTGTTCCCGGGGAGCTGTTTTTT. Protein: CSVEGGSGQVVPGELFF.